This TCR beta chain was identified during a study of T cell responses to AZD1222 COVID-19 vaccine. Regarding the study as a whole: A mostly white British donor set with more females was recruited, and clonal diversity was possibly underestimated.

A note on this clone: Its matching antigen is unknown.

The germline gives CDR1 DFQATT, CDR2 SNEGSKA (reference sequence). Trimming stripped 3 bases from V and 6 bases from J, with 0 bases between. The CDR3 is 9 amino acids. The protocol was immunoSEQ multiplex PCR, while the TCRdb copy is restricted to in-frame clones and leaves out a portion. The data contain 90,000 to 120,000 clones, roughly 86% of them singletons. V gene TRBV20-1 combines with J gene TRBJ2-1; no definite D call. This TCR derives from an adult who received the MenACWY meningococcal vaccine as a control. The input for sequencing was peripheral blood, taken 28 days after the second dose of the MenACWY control vaccine. CDR3 loop: CSASNEQFF. The CDR3 region has the DNA TGCAGTGCTAGCAATGAGCAGTTCTTC.